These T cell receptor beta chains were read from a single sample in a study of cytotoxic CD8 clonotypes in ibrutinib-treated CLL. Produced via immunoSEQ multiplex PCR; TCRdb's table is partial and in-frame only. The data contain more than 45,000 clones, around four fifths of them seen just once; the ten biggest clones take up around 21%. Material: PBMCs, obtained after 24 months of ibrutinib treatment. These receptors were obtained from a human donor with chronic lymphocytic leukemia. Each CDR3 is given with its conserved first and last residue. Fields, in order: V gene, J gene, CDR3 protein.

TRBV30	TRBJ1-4	CAWAGEGSNEKLFF
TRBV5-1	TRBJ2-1	CASSLAGTRANEQFF
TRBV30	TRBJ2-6	CAWSMARSGANVLTF
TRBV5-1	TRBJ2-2	CASSLDGTRSGELFF
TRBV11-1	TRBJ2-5	CASSNRDPAETQYF
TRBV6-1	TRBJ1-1	CASSERFGVRTEAFF
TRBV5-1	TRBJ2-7	CASSLTSSYEQYF
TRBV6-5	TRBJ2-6	CASSYSSGFGANVLTF
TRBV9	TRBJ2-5	CASSVAGVQETQYF
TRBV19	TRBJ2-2	CASSPGQAGGTGELFF
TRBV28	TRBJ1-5	CASSPGQGSNQPQHF
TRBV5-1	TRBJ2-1	CASSLGLAGGSGFYNEQFF
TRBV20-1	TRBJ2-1	CSASHNEQFF
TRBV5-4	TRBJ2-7	CASSLGAFGDAEQYF
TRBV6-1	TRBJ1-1	CASRNPPPEAFF
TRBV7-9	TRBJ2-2	CASSLASGMWELFF
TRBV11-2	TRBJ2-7	CASSLGAWGTTYEQYF
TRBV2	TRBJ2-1	CASSFQVARTSKGQFF
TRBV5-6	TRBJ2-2	CASSLAGFGTGELFF
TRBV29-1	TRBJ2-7	CSVTSLADSYEQYF
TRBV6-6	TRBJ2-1	CASSYSPAGVRNEQFF
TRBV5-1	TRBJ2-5	CASLLAFGETQYF
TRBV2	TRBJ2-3	CASTEGPSGGTDTQYF
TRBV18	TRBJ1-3	CASSPPSGRSGNTIYF
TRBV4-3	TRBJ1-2	CASSQETASSGYTF
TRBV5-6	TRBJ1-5	CASSLRQHRRTENQPQHF
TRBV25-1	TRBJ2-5	CASSGRTSGVQETQYF
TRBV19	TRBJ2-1	CASSRGTSGIYNEQFF
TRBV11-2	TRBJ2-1	CASSLLQGNEQFF
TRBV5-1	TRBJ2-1	CASSLGNSGRLGYNEQFF
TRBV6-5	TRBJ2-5	CASSQTSVSQETQYF
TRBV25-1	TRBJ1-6	CASQGQGWNSPLHF
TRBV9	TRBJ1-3	CASSPSIQGNSGNTIYF
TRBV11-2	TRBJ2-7	CASSLGGSAYEQYF
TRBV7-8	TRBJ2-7	CASSLGQGAYEQYF
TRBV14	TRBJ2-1	CASSQAQVRGNEQFF
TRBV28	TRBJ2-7	CASTNGQSYEQYF
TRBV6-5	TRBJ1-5	CASSRDSGNQPQHF
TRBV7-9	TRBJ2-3	CASSKGTTNTDTQYF
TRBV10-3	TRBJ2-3	CAISGQLDTQYF
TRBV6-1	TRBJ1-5	CASSEGRGGNQPQHF
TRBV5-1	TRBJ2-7	CASSLEGLGPLEQYF
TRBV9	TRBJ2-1	CASSVDQREYNEQFF
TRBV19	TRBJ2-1	CASSISGRGRDRSYNEQFF
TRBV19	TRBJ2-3	CASHPQGRGRRDTQYF
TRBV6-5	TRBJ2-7	CASTPSPLDEQYF
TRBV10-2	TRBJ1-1	CASSLRGPAEAFF
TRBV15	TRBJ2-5	CATSRGEGGQGAETQYF
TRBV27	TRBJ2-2	CASSSAGRNTGELFF
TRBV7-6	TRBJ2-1	CASSLGPGNYNEQFF
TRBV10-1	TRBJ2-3	CASSPTSGSTDTQYF
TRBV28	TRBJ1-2	CASSFGGSIYGYTF
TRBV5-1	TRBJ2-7	CASSLEGLAFGQYF
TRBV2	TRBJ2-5	CASSDGQYQETQYF
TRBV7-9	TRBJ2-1	CASSLGEGLSYNEQFF
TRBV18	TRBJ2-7	CASSGTGYSYEQYF
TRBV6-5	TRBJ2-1	CASTPLAGVSEQFF
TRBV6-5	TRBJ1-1	CASSRGPQEAFF
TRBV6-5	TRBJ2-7	CASSYSGHEQYF
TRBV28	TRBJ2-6	CASSPQGRLTGANVLTF